Listed below are T cell receptor beta chains from one sample, sequenced in a study of blood T cell repertoires in COVID-19. TCRdb's copy holds only in-frame clones and misses some; the assay was immunoSEQ multiplex PCR. The sample lists about 130,000 clones; less than 90% were seen once. Input material: peripheral blood. Source of these receptors: a woman under 40 who had recovered from COVID-19. Each CDR3 is given with its conserved first and last residue. Fields, in order: J gene, V gene, D gene, clone size, CDR3 protein, CDR3 DNA. A D gene is named only where the DNA matches it firmly. Where a row states a size, it is once, few, many or the class of an expanded clone; other rows omit it.

>TRBJ2-3|TRBV3-1/TRBV3-2|NA|many
CASSQDGGAADTQYF
TGTGCCAGCAGCCAAGATGGGGGGGCCGCAGATACGCAGTATTTT
>TRBJ2-1|TRBV19|TRBD2|NA
CASSIVKRDDNEQFF
TGTGCCAGTAGTATAGTAAAGCGGGACGACAATGAGCAGTTCTTC
>TRBJ2-7|TRBV19|TRBD1|NA
CASSISAGGEYEQYF
TGTGCCAGTAGTATTAGCGCAGGGGGCGAGTACGAGCAGTACTTC
>TRBJ1-2|TRBV7-3|NA|many
CASSLGGPRGATF
TGTGCCAGCAGCTTGGGAGGACCCCGCGGCGCAACCTTC
>TRBJ2-1|TRBV19|TRBD2|NA
CASSRLAGSNEQFF
TGTGCCAGTAGCCGACTAGCGGGGAGCAATGAGCAGTTCTTC
>TRBJ2-7|TRBV10-1|NA|NA
CASSEGGPLDSYEQYF
TGCGCCAGCAGTGAAGGGGGACCGTTGGACTCCTACGAGCAGTACTTC
>TRBJ2-1|TRBV27|TRBD2|NA
CASSLIAGPRGNEQFF
TGTGCCAGCAGTTTAATAGCGGGACCCCGAGGTAATGAGCAGTTCTTC
>TRBJ2-3|TRBV11-2|NA|NA
CASSLDEEDTQYF
TGTGCCAGCAGCTTAGACGAGGAGGATACGCAGTATTTT
>TRBJ2-7|TRBV11-2|NA|NA
CASSLLVQGYEQYF
TGTGCCAGCAGCTTATTGGTACAGGGCTACGAGCAGTACTTC
>TRBJ2-2|TRBV6-6|NA|few
CASSQQGVRPSNTGELFF
TGTGCCAGCAGTCAACAAGGGGTGCGACCATCGAACACCGGGGAGCTGTTTTTT
>TRBJ2-1|TRBV4-1|TRBD2|NA
CASSLGGLAGGTHGRNEQFF
TGCGCCAGCAGCCTTGGGGGACTAGCGGGAGGGACCCATGGGAGGAATGAGCAGTTCTTC
>TRBJ2-7|TRBV12-3/TRBV12-4|TRBD1|NA
CASTMDRHYEQYF
TGTGCCAGCACTATGGACAGGCACTACGAGCAGTACTTC
>TRBJ2-6|TRBV19|NA|NA
CASSVPPGSNSGANVLTF
TGTGCCAGTAGTGTACCCCCGGGGTCCAACTCTGGGGCCAACGTCCTGACTTTC
>TRBJ2-7|TRBV18|TRBD2|many
CASSPRTSGSYEQYF
TGTGCCAGCTCACCCCGGACTAGCGGGAGCTACGAGCAGTACTTC
>TRBJ1-5|TRBV4-1|TRBD1|once
CASSTFGGLTGKDQPQHF
TGCGCCAGCAGCACCTTTGGGGGCCTGACAGGGAAAGATCAGCCCCAGCATTTT
>TRBJ1-2|TRBV5-8|NA|NA
CASSPGYGYTF
TGTGCCAGCAGTCCAGGGTATGGCTACACCTTC
>TRBJ1-1|TRBV27|TRBD1|NA
CASSFGRTGNTEAFF
TGTGCCAGCAGTTTCGGACGGACAGGGAACACTGAAGCTTTCTTT
>TRBJ2-7|TRBV30|NA|NA
CAWSRPFGGEQYF
TGTGCCTGGAGTCGCCCTTTCGGGGGTGAGCAGTACTTC
>TRBJ2-7|TRBV30|NA|NA
CASIQGSGSYEQYF
TGTGCCTCAATTCAAGGGAGCGGTTCCTACGAGCAGTACTTC
>TRBJ2-7|TRBV6-6|TRBD2|NA
CASSYSGLADTYEQYF
TGTGCCAGCAGTTACTCGGGGCTAGCGGACACGTACGAGCAGTACTTC
>TRBJ2-5|TRBV11-2|NA|NA
CASSPVASAPEAQYF
TGTGCCAGCAGCCCTGTGGCTAGCGCCCCCGAGGCCCAGTACTTC
>TRBJ1-1|TRBV19|NA|NA
CASSMIVRIGSMNTEAFF
TGTGCCAGTAGTATGATCGTCAGGATCGGATCAATGAACACTGAAGCTTTCTTT
>TRBJ1-2|TRBV15|NA|NA
CATSREDSYNYGYTF
TGTGCCACCAGCAGAGAGGACAGTTATAACTATGGCTACACCTTC
>TRBJ2-7|TRBV18|NA|NA
CASSPPGSGFAREQYF
TGTGCCAGCTCACCACCGGGGAGCGGATTTGCTAGGGAGCAGTACTTC
>TRBJ1-1|TRBV30|NA|NA
CAWSIGESMGTEAFF
TGTGCCTGGAGCATTGGGGAGAGTATGGGGACTGAAGCTTTCTTT
>TRBJ2-1|TRBV14|NA|NA
CASSRDGGSSYNEQFF
TGTGCCAGCAGCCGAGACGGGGGTAGCTCCTACAATGAGCAGTTCTTC
>TRBJ1-1|TRBV5-1|TRBD1|NA
CASSPGTGITEAFF
TGCGCCAGCAGCCCAGGGACAGGGATCACTGAAGCTTTCTTT
>TRBJ2-1|TRBV3-1/TRBV3-2|TRBD2|NA
CASSHELTNLAGGGNEQFF
TGTGCCAGCAGCCACGAGCTTACAAATCTAGCGGGAGGGGGCAATGAGCAGTTCTTC
>TRBJ1-1|TRBV18|NA|NA
CASSSGTTGTEAFF
TGTGCCAGCTCATCAGGGACAACCGGGACTGAAGCTTTCTTT
>TRBJ2-1|TRBV28|TRBD1|NA
CASSLVQGAGEQFF
TGTGCCAGCAGTTTAGTTCAGGGGGCAGGTGAGCAGTTCTTC
>TRBJ2-2|TRBV18|NA|once
CASSQGLTGELFF
TGTGCCAGCTCACAAGGACTGACCGGGGAGCTGTTTTTT
>TRBJ1-1|TRBV25-1|NA|NA
CASNRWGGAPTEAFF
TGTGCCAGCAATCGATGGGGGGGCGCCCCCACTGAAGCTTTCTTT
>TRBJ1-5|TRBV27|NA|NA
CASRVQGHNQPQHF
TGTGCCAGCAGGGTACAGGGTCACAATCAGCCCCAGCATTTT
>TRBJ2-3|TRBV19|TRBD2|NA
CASSIGEGTTDTQYF
TGTGCCAGTAGTATTGGGGAGGGAACCACAGATACGCAGTATTTT
>TRBJ2-2|TRBV7-7|NA|NA
CASSPGLTNTGELFF
TGTGCTAGCAGCCCCGGACTAACCAACACCGGGGAGCTGTTTTTT
>TRBJ2-1|TRBV6-1|NA|NA
CASSDRAGANEQFF
TGTGCCAGCAGTGATCGCGCGGGGGCGAATGAGCAGTTCTTC
>TRBJ1-3|TRBV3-1/TRBV3-2|NA|NA
CASSQDARGAGNTIYF
TGTGCCAGCAGCCAAGATGCAAGGGGCGCTGGAAACACCATATATTTT
>TRBJ2-5|TRBV6-2/TRBV6-3|TRBD1|NA
CASSRRTGGETQYF
TGTGCCAGCAGCCGAAGGACAGGGGGAGAGACCCAGTACTTC
>TRBJ2-7|TRBV7-8|NA|NA
CASSLEGQSAEQYF
TGTGCCAGCAGCTTAGAAGGACAGTCTGCCGAGCAGTACTTC
>TRBJ2-7|TRBV6-5|NA|NA
CAGGTFSYEQYF
TGTGCCGGGGGGACGTTTTCCTACGAGCAGTACTTC
>TRBJ2-3|TRBV24-1|TRBD2|NA
CATSDGSLAGETQYF
TGTGCCACCAGTGACGGGTCGCTAGCGGGAGAAACGCAGTATTTT
>TRBJ2-6|TRBV30|TRBD2|NA
CAWTLSGGLVLTF
TGTGCCTGGACCCTTTCGGGGGGGCTGGTCCTGACTTTC
>TRBJ2-3|TRBV5-8|TRBD2|few
CASRQERGLRDTQYF
TGTGCCAGCAGACAGGAGCGGGGGCTTAGGGATACGCAGTATTTT
>TRBJ2-7|TRBV7-2|NA|NA
CASSSAHEAYEQYF
TGTGCCAGCAGCTCCGCGCACGAAGCTTACGAGCAGTACTTC